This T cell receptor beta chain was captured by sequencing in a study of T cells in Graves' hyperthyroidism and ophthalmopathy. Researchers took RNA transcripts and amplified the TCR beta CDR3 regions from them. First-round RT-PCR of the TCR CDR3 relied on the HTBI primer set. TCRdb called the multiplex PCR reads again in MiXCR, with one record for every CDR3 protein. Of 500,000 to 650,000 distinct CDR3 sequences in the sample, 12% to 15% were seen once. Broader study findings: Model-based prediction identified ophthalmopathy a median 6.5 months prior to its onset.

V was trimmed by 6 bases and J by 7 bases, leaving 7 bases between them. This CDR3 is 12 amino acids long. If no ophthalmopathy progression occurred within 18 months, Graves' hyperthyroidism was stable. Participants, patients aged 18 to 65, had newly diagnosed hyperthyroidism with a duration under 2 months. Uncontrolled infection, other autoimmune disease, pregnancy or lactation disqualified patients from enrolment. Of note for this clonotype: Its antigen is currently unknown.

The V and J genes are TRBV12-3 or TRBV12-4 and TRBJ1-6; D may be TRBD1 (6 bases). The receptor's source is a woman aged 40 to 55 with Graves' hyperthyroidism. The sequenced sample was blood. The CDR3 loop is CASRGANSPLHF. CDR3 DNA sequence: TGTGCCAGCAGGGGGGCGAATTCACCCCTCCACTTT.